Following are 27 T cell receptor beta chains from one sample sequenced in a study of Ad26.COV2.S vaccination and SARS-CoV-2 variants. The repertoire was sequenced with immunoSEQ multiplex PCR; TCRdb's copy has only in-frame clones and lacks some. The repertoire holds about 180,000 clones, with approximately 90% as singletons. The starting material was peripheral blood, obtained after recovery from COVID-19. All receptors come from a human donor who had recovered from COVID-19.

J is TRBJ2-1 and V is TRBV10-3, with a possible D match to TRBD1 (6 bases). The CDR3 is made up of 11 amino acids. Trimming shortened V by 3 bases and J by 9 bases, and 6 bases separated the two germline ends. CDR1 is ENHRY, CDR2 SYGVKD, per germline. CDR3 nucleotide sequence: TGTGCCATCAGTGAAGGGGGTGAGCAGTTCTTC. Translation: CAISEGGEQFF.

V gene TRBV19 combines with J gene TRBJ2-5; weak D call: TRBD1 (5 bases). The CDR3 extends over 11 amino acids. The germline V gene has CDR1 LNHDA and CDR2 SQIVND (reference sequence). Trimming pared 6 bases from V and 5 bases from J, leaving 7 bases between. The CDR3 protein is CASSAGETQYF. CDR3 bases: TGTGCCAGTAGCGCAGGGGAGACCCAGTACTTC.

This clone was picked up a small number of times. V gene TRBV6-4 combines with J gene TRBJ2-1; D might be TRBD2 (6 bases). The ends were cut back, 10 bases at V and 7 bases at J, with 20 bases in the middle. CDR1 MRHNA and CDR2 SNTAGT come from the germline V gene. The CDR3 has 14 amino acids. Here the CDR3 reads CATKDGGPGNEQFF. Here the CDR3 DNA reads TGTGCCACCAAAGACGGAGGGCCGGGGAATGAGCAGTTCTTC.

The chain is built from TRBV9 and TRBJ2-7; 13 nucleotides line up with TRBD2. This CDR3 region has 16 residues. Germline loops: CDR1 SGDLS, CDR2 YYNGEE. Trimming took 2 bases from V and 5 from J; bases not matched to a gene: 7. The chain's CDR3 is CASSVGGLAGVDEQYF. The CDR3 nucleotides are TGTGCCAGCAGCGTGGGAGGACTAGCGGGAGTCGACGAGCAGTACTTC.

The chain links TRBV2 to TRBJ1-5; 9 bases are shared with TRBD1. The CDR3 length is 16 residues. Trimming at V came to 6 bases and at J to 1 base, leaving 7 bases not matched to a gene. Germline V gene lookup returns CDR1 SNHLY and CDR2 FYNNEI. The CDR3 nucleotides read TGTGCCAGCAGGGGATCCGGGACAGGGAGCAATCAGCCCCAGCATTTT. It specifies CASRGSGTGSNQPQHF.

In DNA form, the CDR3 reads TGTGCCTCAGGTGGGGCCAACGTCCTGACTTTC. It codes for CASGGANVLTF. The chain recombines TRBV2 with TRBJ2-6; D unresolved. The V gene lost 11 bases and the J gene lost 3 bases, with 5 bases spanning the gap. CDR1 and CDR2 (germline): SNHLY, FYNNEI. This CDR3 spans 11 amino acids.

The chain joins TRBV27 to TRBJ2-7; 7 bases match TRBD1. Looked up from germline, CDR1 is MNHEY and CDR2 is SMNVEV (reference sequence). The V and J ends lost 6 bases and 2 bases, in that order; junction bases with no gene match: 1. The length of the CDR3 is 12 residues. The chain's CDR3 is CASRGQPYEQYF. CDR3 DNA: TGTGCCAGCAGGGGACAGCCCTACGAGCAGTACTTC.

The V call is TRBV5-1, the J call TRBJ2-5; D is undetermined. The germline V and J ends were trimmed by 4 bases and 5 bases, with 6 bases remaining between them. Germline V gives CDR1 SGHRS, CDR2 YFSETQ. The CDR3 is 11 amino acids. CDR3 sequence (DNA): TGCGCCAGCAGCGGTAGGGAGACCCAGTACTTC. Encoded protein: CASSGRETQYF.

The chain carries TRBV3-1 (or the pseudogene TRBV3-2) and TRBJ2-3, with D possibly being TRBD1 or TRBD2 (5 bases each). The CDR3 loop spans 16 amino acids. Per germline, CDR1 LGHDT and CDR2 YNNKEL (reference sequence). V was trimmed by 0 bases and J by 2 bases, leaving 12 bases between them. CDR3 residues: CASSQEWGFFTDTQYF. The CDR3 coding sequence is TGTGCCAGCAGCCAAGAATGGGGGTTCTTCACAGATACGCAGTATTTT.

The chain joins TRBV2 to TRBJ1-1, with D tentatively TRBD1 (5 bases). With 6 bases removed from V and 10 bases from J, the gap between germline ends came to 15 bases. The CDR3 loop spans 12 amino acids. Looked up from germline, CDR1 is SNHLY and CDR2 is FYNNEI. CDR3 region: CASRPLRDGAFF. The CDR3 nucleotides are TGTGCCAGCAGGCCCCTCAGGGACGGAGCTTTCTTT.

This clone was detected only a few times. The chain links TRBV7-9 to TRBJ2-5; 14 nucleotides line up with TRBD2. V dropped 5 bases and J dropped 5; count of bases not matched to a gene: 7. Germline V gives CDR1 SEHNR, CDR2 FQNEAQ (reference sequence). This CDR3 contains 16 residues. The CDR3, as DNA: TGTGCCAGCAGCACGACTAGCGGGAGGGCCTGGGAGACCCAGTACTTC. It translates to CASSTTSGRAWETQYF.

Written as DNA, the CDR3 is TGTGCCTGGAGTGTACTGGGTTCAGGGGGCACCGGGGAGCTGTTTTTT. As protein: CAWSVLGSGGTGELFF. The chain uses TRBV30 and TRBJ2-2; 7 bases are a match to TRBD1. Germline V gene lookup returns CDR1 GTSNPN and CDR2 SVGIG (reference sequence). This CDR3 has 16 amino acids. The V gene end was trimmed by 0 bases and the J gene end by 4 bases; junction bases not matched to a gene: 8.

The CDR3 reads CASSPLSTVYNSPLHF. The CDR3 bases are TGTGCCAGCTCACCCCTATCGACAGTCTATAATTCACCCCTCCACTTT. The chain uses TRBV18 and TRBJ1-6; tentatively, D is TRBD1 (5 bases). Germline V gene data show CDR1 as KGHSH and CDR2 as LQKENI. The CDR3 consists of 16 residues. Trimming cost V 3 bases and J 3 bases, with 12 bases left between them. Looking up the rest from reference TRBV18 and TRBJ1-6 gives the full variable domain: NAGVMQNPRHLVRRRGQEARLRCSPMKGHSHVYWYRQLPEEGLKFMVYLQKENIIDESGMPKERFSAEFPKEGPSILRIQQVVRGDSAAYFCASSPLSTVYNSPLHFGNGTRLTVT.

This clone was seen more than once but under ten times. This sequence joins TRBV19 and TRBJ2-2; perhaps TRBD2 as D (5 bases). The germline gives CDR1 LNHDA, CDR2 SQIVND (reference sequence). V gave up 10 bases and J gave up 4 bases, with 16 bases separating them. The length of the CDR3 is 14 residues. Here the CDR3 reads CATSGSGGTGELFF. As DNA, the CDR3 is TGTGCCACCTCGGGAAGCGGCGGCACCGGGGAGCTGTTTTTT. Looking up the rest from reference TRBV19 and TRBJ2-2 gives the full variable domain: DGGITQSPKYLFRKEGQNVTLSCEQNLNHDAMYWYRQDPGQGLRLIYYSQIVNDFQKGDIAEGYSVSREKKESFPLTVTSAQKNPTAFYLCATSGSGGTGELFFGEGSRLTVL.

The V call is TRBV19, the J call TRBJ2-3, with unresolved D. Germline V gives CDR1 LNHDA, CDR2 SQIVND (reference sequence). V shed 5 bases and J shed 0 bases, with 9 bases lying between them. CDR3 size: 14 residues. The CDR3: CASSPQRSTDTQYF. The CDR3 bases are TGTGCCAGTAGTCCCCAGAGGAGCACAGATACGCAGTATTTT.

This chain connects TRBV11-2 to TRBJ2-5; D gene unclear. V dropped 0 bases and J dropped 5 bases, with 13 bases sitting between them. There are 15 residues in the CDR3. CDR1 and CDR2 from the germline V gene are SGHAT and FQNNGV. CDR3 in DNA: TGTGCCAGCAGCTTAGACCATCAATTACCGGAGACCCAGTACTTC. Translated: CASSLDHQLPETQYF.

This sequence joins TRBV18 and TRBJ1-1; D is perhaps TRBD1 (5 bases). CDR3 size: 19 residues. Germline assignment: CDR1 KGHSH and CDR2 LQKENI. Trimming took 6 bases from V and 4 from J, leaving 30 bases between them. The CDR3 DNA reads TGTGCCAGCTCTCCGAACCTAGGGACGGCGGAGGTAGGGTTCACTGAAGCTTTCTTT. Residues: CASSPNLGTAEVGFTEAFF.

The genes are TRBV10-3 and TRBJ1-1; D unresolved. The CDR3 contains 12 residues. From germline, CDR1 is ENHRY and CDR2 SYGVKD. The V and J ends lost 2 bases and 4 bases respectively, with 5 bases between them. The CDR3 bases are TGTGCCATCAGTGAGGGGTCCACTGAAGCTTTCTTT. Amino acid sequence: CAISEGSTEAFF.

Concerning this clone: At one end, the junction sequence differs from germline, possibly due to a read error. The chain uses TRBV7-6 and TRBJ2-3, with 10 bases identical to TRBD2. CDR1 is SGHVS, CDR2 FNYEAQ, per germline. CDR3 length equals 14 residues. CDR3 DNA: TGTGCCAGCAGCTCCGCCCTAGCGGGGGCCACGCCGTATTTT. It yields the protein CASSSALAGATPYF.

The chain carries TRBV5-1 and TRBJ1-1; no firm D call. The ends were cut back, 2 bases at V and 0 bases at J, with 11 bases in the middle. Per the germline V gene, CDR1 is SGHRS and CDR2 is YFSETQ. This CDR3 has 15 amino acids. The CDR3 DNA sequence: TGCGCCAGCAGCTTAGGGCGGGCAGTGAACACTGAAGCTTTCTTT. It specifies CASSLGRAVNTEAFF.

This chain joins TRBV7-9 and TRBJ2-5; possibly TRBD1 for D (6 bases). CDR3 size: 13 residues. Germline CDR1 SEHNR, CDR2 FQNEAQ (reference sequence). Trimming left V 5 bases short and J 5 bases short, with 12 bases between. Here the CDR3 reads CASSQTGFETQYF. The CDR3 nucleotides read TGTGCCAGCAGCCAAACAGGGTTTGAGACCCAGTACTTC.

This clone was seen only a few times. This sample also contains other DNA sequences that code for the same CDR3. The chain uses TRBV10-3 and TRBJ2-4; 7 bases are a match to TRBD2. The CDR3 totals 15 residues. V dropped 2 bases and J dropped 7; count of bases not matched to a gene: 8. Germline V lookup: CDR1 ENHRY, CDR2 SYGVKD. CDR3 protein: CAISEPSVGGNIQYF. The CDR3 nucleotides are TGTGCCATCAGTGAGCCTTCGGTGGGAGGGAACATTCAGTACTTC.

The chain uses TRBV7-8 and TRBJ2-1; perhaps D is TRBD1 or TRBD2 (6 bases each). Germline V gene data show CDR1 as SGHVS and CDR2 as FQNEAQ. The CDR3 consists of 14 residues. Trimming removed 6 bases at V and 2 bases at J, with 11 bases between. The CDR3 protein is CASSFGGPYNEQFF. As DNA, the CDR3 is TGTGCCAGCAGTTTTGGGGGGCCCTACAATGAGCAGTTCTTC.

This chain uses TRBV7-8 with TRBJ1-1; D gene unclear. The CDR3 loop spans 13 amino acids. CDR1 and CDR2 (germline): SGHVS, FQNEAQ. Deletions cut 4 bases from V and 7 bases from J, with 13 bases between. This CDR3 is CASSSLALYEAFF. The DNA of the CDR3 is TGTGCCAGCAGCTCCCTCGCCCTGTATGAAGCTTTCTTT.

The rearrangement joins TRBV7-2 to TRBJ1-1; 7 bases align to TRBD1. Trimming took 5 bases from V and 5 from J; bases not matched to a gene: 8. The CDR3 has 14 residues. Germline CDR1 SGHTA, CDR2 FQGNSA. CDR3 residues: CASSDSFRGTEAFF. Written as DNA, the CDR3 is TGTGCCAGCAGCGACAGTTTCAGGGGGACTGAAGCTTTCTTT.

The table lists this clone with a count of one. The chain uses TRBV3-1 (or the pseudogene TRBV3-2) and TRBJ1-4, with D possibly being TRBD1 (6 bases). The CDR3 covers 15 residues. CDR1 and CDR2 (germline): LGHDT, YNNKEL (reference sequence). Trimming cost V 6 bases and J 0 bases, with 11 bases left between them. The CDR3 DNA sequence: TGTGCCAGCAGTCAGGACAGCACAACTAATGAAAAACTGTTTTTT. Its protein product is CASSQDSTTNEKLFF.

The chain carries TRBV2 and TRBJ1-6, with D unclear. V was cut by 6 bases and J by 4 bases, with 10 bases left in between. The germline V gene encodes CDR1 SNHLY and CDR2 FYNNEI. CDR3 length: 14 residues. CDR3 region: CASSRNFYNSPLHF. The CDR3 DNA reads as TGTGCCAGCAGCCGGAATTTTTATAATTCACCCCTCCACTTT.